The 30 T cell receptor beta chains given below trace back to one sample, sequenced in a study of OX40 agonist ivuxolimab in advanced cancers. Only in-frame clones appear in the TCRdb table, and some are missing; sequencing was by immunoSEQ multiplex PCR. Altogether about 65,000 clones are present, about nine tenths being singletons, with the ten largest covering about 1%. Source: CD4+ or CD8+ T cells sorted from blood, taken in a trial of the OX40 agonist ivuxolimab. All receptors come from an adult with an advanced solid tumor such as melanoma, head and neck, liver or kidney cancer.

The table lists this clone with a count of one. The chain links TRBV4-2 to TRBJ1-6, with D possibly TRBD1 on 6 matching bases. V was pared by 6 bases and J by 12 bases, with 9 bases between. Germline V gene data show CDR1 as LGHNA and CDR2 as YNFKEQ. This CDR3 comprises 11 residues. The DNA of the CDR3 is TGTGCCAGCAGGACAGGCGGACCCCTCCACTTT. Protein product: CASRTGGPLHF.

The DNA for the CDR3 is TGTGCCAGCAGCTTAGCCTCTAGCGGGCCCTACTCCTACGAGCAGTACTTC. This gives the protein CASSLASSGPYSYEQYF. V usage is TRBV11-2 and J usage is TRBJ2-7; 8 positions match TRBD2. This CDR3 comprises 17 residues. Germline CDR1 reads SGHAT; CDR2 reads FQNNGV. V trimming: 1 base; J trimming: 0 bases; junction bases outside the gene matches: 8.

The chain joins TRBV6-1 to TRBJ1-6; D is perhaps TRBD1 (5 bases). Germline CDR1 is MNHNS and CDR2 is SASEGT. Trimming cost V 1 base and J 0 bases, with 10 bases left between them. The CDR3 contains 17 residues. This CDR3 is CASSEVYGGSYNSPLHF. The CDR3 DNA reads as TGTGCCAGCAGTGAAGTGTACGGGGGCTCCTATAATTCACCCCTCCACTTT.

Only a few counts were recorded for this clone. V gene TRBV11-2 combines with J gene TRBJ1-2; a weak D match, TRBD1 (6 bases). This CDR3 spans 15 amino acids. V lost 5 bases, J lost 0 bases, and 13 bases lay in between. Germline assignment: CDR1 SGHAT and CDR2 FQNNGV. The CDR3 sequence: CASSEQGLANYGYTF. The CDR3 nucleotides are TGTGCCAGCAGCGAACAGGGCTTAGCTAACTATGGCTACACCTTC.

The gene calls are TRBV25-1 and TRBJ2-5, with D perhaps TRBD1 or TRBD2 (5 bases each). The CDR3 extends over 16 amino acids. V lost 2 bases and J 1 base, leaving 14 bases between the germline ends. Germline V gene lookup returns CDR1 MGHDK and CDR2 SYGVNS. As DNA, the CDR3 is TGTGCCAGCAGTGAAGGGGGTTGGAAGGGCCAAGAGACCCAGTACTTC. Encoded protein: CASSEGGWKGQETQYF.

The chain links TRBV5-1 to TRBJ2-7, with 9 positions matching TRBD1. The CDR3 is 19 residues long. The V and J ends lost 2 bases and 3 bases, in that order; junction bases with no gene match: 18. Germline CDR1 is SGHRS and CDR2 is YFSETQ. The CDR3 loop is CASSFYTRRDREGGYEQYF. CDR3 DNA sequence: TGCGCCAGCAGCTTTTATACCCGCCGGGACAGGGAAGGGGGCTACGAGCAGTACTTC.

The chain uses TRBV5-1 and TRBJ1-2; D unresolved. Trimming shortened V by 5 bases and J by 4 bases, and 12 bases separated the two germline ends. The CDR3 consists of 13 residues. The germline V gene has CDR1 SGHRS and CDR2 YFSETQ. CDR3 nucleotides: TGCGCCAGCAGTCCCCCAGAAGGCTATGGCTACACCTTC. Amino acids: CASSPPEGYGYTF. The complete variable domain, with remaining parts taken from reference TRBV5-1 and TRBJ1-2, reads KAGVTQTPRYLIKTRGQQVTLSCSPISGHRSVSWYQQTPGQGLQFLFEYFSETQRNKGNFPGRFSGRQFSNSRSEMNVSTLELGDSALYLCASSPPEGYGYTFGSGTRLTVV.

This clone has more than one count but fewer than ten. The V call is TRBV5-1, the J call TRBJ2-2; the match to TRBD2 covers 10 bases. The trim removed 7 bases at V and 8 bases at J, leaving 14 bases unmatched. In germline, CDR1 is SGHRS, CDR2 YFSETQ. This CDR3 spans 16 amino acids. The CDR3 sequence is CASASGGGFPPGELFF. DNA for the CDR3: TGCGCCAGCGCAAGCGGGGGGGGTTTCCCCCCGGGGGAGCTGTTTTTT.

This clone has a single count. The gene calls are TRBV13 and TRBJ1-1; 9 nucleotides align to TRBD1. CDR1 is PRHDT and CDR2 is FYEKMQ in the germline V gene (reference sequence). The junction had 5 bases not matched to a gene; V was cut back by 5 bases and J by 4 bases. The CDR3 spans 14 residues. CDR3 coding DNA: TGTGCCAGCAGCCGGGACAGGGACATCACTGAAGCTTTCTTT. It is translated as CASSRDRDITEAFF.

This chain connects TRBV18 to TRBJ2-7; the D call may be TRBD1 or TRBD2 (5 bases each). This CDR3 spans 14 amino acids. V was pared by 0 bases and J by 2 bases, with 8 bases between. Germline values: CDR1 KGHSH, CDR2 LQKENI. The CDR3 here is CASSPPGTPYEQYF. CDR3 nucleotide sequence: TGTGCCAGCTCACCACCCGGGACCCCCTACGAGCAGTACTTC.

This clone was counted between two and nine times. J is TRBJ1-5 and V is TRBV6-1; the D is unclear. Germline V gene sequence: CDR1 MNHNS, CDR2 SASEGT. The CDR3 runs to 13 residues. V lost 4 bases to trimming and J lost 5 bases, with 9 bases between them. The CDR3 region is CASSVEGYQPQHF. In DNA form, the CDR3 reads TGTGCCAGCAGTGTTGAGGGATATCAGCCCCAGCATTTT.

This sequence joins TRBV10-1 and TRBJ2-1; 10 bases agree with TRBD2. The CDR3 consists of 16 residues. V lost 10 bases to trimming and J lost 0 bases; unmatched junction nucleotides: 9. Germline V gives CDR1 WNHNN, CDR2 SYGVQD (reference sequence). This CDR3 reads CATSKAGGSSYNEQFF. In DNA form, the CDR3 reads TGCGCCACATCCAAAGCGGGGGGGAGCTCCTACAATGAGCAGTTCTTC.

This clone has more than one count but fewer than ten. This chain uses TRBV20-1 with TRBJ1-1; 7 nucleotides align to TRBD1. There are 11 residues in the CDR3. Germline CDR1 reads DFQATT; CDR2 reads SNEGSKA (reference sequence). Unmatched junction bases numbered 2, after V lost 2 bases and J lost 8 bases. CDR3 region: CSARSQGEAFF. The CDR3 region has the DNA TGCAGTGCTAGATCACAGGGGGAAGCTTTCTTT.

The rearrangement links TRBV10-2 to TRBJ2-4; TRBD2 matches at 9 bases. Germline assignment: CDR1 WSHSY and CDR2 SAAADI. The CDR3 runs to 14 residues. The trim removed 8 bases at V and 4 bases at J, leaving 6 bases unmatched. DNA for the CDR3: TGCGCCAGCCGGGCGGGGGGGCCTAAAAACATTCAGTACTTC. This translates into CASRAGGPKNIQYF.

V usage is TRBV6-7 and J usage is TRBJ2-5; 16 bases line up with TRBD2. TRBV6-7 is flagged as an ORF with uncertain function. The V and J ends lost 5 bases and 5 bases, in that order; junction bases with no gene match: 11. There are 18 residues in the CDR3. CDR3 region: CASSDPGLAGGPFETQYF. The DNA of the CDR3 is TGTGCCAGCAGTGACCCGGGACTAGCGGGGGGGCCTTTTGAGACCCAGTACTTC.

The chain recombines TRBV6-4 with TRBJ2-1; 14 nucleotides agree with TRBD2. The germline V gene has CDR1 MRHNA and CDR2 SNTAGT. After removal of 6 bases from V and 8 bases from J, the junction contained 3 bases not matched to a gene. CDR3 length: 14 residues. The CDR3 sequence is CASRTSGGAYEQFF. DNA of the CDR3: TGTGCCAGCAGGACTAGCGGGGGGGCTTATGAGCAGTTCTTC.

The gene calls are TRBV7-9 and TRBJ1-2, with TRBD1 as a possible D gene (6 bases). CDR1 is SEHNR and CDR2 is FQNEAQ in the germline V gene (reference sequence). This CDR3 is 13 amino acids long. Trimming removed 5 bases from V and 1 base from J, with 8 bases in between. The CDR3 region is CASSPQGNYGYTF. CDR3 DNA sequence: TGTGCCAGCAGCCCACAGGGTAACTATGGCTACACCTTC.

The J gene is TRBJ1-2, the V gene TRBV6-1; TRBD1 matches 10 bases. This CDR3 comprises 14 residues. CDR1 is MNHNS and CDR2 is SASEGT in the germline V gene. The junction had 7 bases not matched to a gene; V was cut back by 8 bases and J by 4 bases. The CDR3, as DNA: TGTGCCAGCGGGCGGGACAGGGGCACCTATGGCTACACCTTC. Translating gives CASGRDRGTYGYTF.

In this sample, this clone turned up once. The chain carries TRBV11-2 and TRBJ2-7; TRBD1 matches at 7 bases. Germline CDR1 reads SGHAT; CDR2 reads FQNNGV. The V and J ends lost 1 base and 4 bases, in that order; junction bases with no gene match: 7. The CDR3 sequence is 15 residues long. The CDR3 protein is CASSLVPGGSYEQYF. Here the CDR3 DNA reads TGTGCCAGCAGCTTAGTTCCAGGGGGAAGTTACGAGCAGTACTTC.

Only one count was recorded for this clone. V usage is TRBV7-2 and J usage is TRBJ2-7, with D perhaps TRBD1 (6 bases). The V end lost 3 bases, the J end lost 6 bases, and 15 bases lay between the germline ends. Germline V gene sequence: CDR1 SGHTA, CDR2 FQGNSA. The CDR3 spans 14 residues. The CDR3 DNA follows: TGTGCCAGCAGCTTTTTACAGGGAATAGGCGAGCAGTACTTC. Amino acids: CASSFLQGIGEQYF.

This chain uses TRBV18 with TRBJ1-1; perhaps TRBD1 as D (6 bases). V was clipped by 4 bases and J by 6 bases, with 18 bases between them. The CDR3 has 15 residues. Germline V gene sequence: CDR1 KGHSH, CDR2 LQKENI. CDR3 sequence: CASSRIQGAGAEAFF. The DNA of the CDR3 is TGTGCCAGCTCACGCATACAGGGTGCGGGCGCTGAAGCTTTCTTT.

This CDR3 is CASSLGGIPSIQPQHF. CDR3 bases: TGTGCCAGCAGCTTAGGAGGAATCCCCTCAATCCAGCCCCAGCATTTT. J is TRBJ1-5 and V is TRBV7-2, with D unclear. The CDR3 has 16 residues. Germline assignment: CDR1 SGHTA and CDR2 FQGNSA. Trimming stripped 1 base from V and 7 bases from J, with 17 bases between.

The chain employs TRBV11-2 and TRBJ1-4, with TRBD1 matching over 9 bases. Germline V lookup: CDR1 SGHAT, CDR2 FQNNGV. J was trimmed by 4 bases and V by 4 bases; bases with no gene match: 4. The CDR3 length is 15 residues. Here the CDR3 DNA reads TGTGCCAGCAGCTCCGGGACAGGGCTTAATGAAAAACTGTTTTTT. This sequence encodes CASSSGTGLNEKLFF.

This clone occurred a few times. The rearrangement links TRBV6-1 to TRBJ2-2; TRBD2 matches at 12 bases. Germline V gene lookup returns CDR1 MNHNS and CDR2 SASEGT. V was pared by 2 bases and J by 4 bases, with 2 bases of the junction left unmatched. The CDR3 totals 16 residues. CDR3: CASSELAGGLTGELFF. The CDR3, as DNA: TGTGCCAGCAGTGAACTAGCGGGGGGGCTCACCGGGGAGCTGTTTTTT.

CDR3 DNA: TGTGCCAGCAGCCGGACAGGGGCAAACACTGAAGCTTTCTTT. Its protein is CASSRTGANTEAFF. The chain joins TRBV7-2 to TRBJ1-1; TRBD1 agrees at 9 bases. The V gene end was trimmed by 5 bases and the J gene end by 2 bases; junction bases not matched to a gene: 3. CDR1 and CDR2 from the germline V gene are SGHTA and FQGNSA. This CDR3 contains 14 residues.

The rearrangement joins TRBV7-2 to TRBJ2-7; 9 nucleotides agree with TRBD2. J gave up 0 bases and V 3 bases, and 6 bases lay outside the gene matches. The CDR3 is 16 residues long. CDR1 and CDR2 (germline): SGHTA, FQGNSA. CDR3 amino acids: CASSFYGTSHSYEQYF. In DNA form, the CDR3 reads TGTGCCAGCAGCTTCTACGGGACTAGCCACTCCTACGAGCAGTACTTC.

This clone showed up just once. The chain recombines TRBV9 with TRBJ2-3; D gene ambiguous. The length of the CDR3 is 14 residues. Germline lookup yields CDR1 SGDLS and CDR2 YYNGEE. The V and J ends lost 0 bases and 3 bases respectively, with 8 bases between them. The CDR3 DNA sequence: TGTGCCAGCAGCGTAGATTTACTGACAGATACGCAGTATTTT. It translates to CASSVDLLTDTQYF.

V usage is TRBV11-1 and J usage is TRBJ1-1; possible D gene TRBD1, 5 bases. Germline lookup yields CDR1 SGHAT and CDR2 FQDESV (reference sequence). The germline V and J ends were trimmed by 5 bases and 10 bases, with 26 bases remaining between them. This CDR3 has 16 amino acids. DNA for the CDR3: TGTGCCAGCAGCCCTCCCTCACGGGGACTGATCGTGCGAGCTTTCTTT. Translating it yields CASSPPSRGLIVRAFF.

This sequence joins TRBV7-2 and TRBJ2-6; 9 bases align to TRBD1. After removal of 5 bases from V and 9 bases from J, the junction contained 2 bases not matched to a gene. The V gene's germline CDR1 is SGHTA and CDR2 FQGNSA. The CDR3 is 13 residues long. As DNA, the CDR3 is TGTGCCAGCAGCAAGGACAGGGGCAACGTCCTGACTTTC. This sequence encodes CASSKDRGNVLTF.

The chain links TRBV29-1 to TRBJ2-3; D gene uncertain. V lost 4 bases and J 4 bases, leaving 12 bases between the germline ends. The CDR3 is 13 residues long. CDR1 and CDR2 from the germline V gene are SQVTM and ANQGSEA. The CDR3 spells CSVGGVASDTQYF. The CDR3 nucleotides read TGCAGCGTTGGAGGTGTGGCCTCAGATACGCAGTATTTT.